The 28 T cell receptor beta chains given below trace back to one sample, sequenced in a study of cytomegalovirus exposure and HLA in healthy donors. The PCR ran on 60 Vbeta and 13 Jbeta primers. TCRdb's copy holds only in-frame clones and misses some; the assay was immunoSEQ multiplex PCR. There are roughly 60,000 clones in the sample, with less than 2.5% held by the top ten. Source material: PBMCs. These receptors all come from a woman aged 18-29 years in good health and CMV-seronegative.

The chain is built from TRBV6-5 and TRBJ2-5; TRBD1 aligns across 8 bases. Germline V CDR1 and CDR2: MNHEY, SVGAGI. V lost 6 bases and J lost 4; bases outside the gene matches: 7. The CDR3 has 14 residues. As DNA, the CDR3 is TGTGCCAGCAGCCGGACAGGGACGCGAGAGACCCAGTACTTC. Protein product: CASSRTGTRETQYF.

V usage is TRBV29-1 and J usage is TRBJ1-1, with TRBD1 identical over 9 bases. Germline CDR1 is SQVTM and CDR2 is ANQGSEA. V was pared by 4 bases and J by 6 bases, with 12 bases of the junction left unmatched. The CDR3 has 15 amino acids. For the CDR3, the DNA is TGCAGCGTTGCAGTATCCGTGACAGGGGGTTCTGAAGCTTTCTTT. Its translation: CSVAVSVTGGSEAFF.

Comment on this clone: The junction departs from the called germline gene at one end, perhaps through a read error. The J gene is TRBJ1-1, the V gene TRBV4-1, with 10 bases identical to TRBD1. The CDR3 totals 18 residues. Germline assignment: CDR1 MGHRA and CDR2 YSYEKL. This CDR3 is CASSQSPGTGDLNTEDFF. CDR3 DNA sequence: TGCGCCAGCAGCCAATCCCCCGGGACAGGGGATTTGAACACTGAAGATTTCTTT.

The genes are TRBV30 and TRBJ2-7, with D possibly TRBD1 on 6 matching bases. The CDR3 totals 17 residues. Germline V gene data show CDR1 as GTSNPN and CDR2 as SVGIG (reference sequence). With 2 bases removed from V and 3 bases from J, the gap between germline ends came to 23 bases. The CDR3 DNA follows: TGTGCCTGGAGTATCCTTCAAGGGACACGGGGCCTCTACGAGCAGTACTTC. As protein: CAWSILQGTRGLYEQYF.

The V and J genes are TRBV4-1 and TRBJ2-7; maybe TRBD2 (6 bases). CDR1 is MGHRA, CDR2 YSYEKL, per germline. V shed 3 bases and J shed 0 bases, with 12 bases lying between them. The CDR3 contains 15 residues. The CDR3 here is CASSQMRGPSYEQYF. CDR3 in DNA: TGCGCCAGCAGCCAGATGCGGGGCCCCTCCTACGAGCAGTACTTC.

The chain joins TRBV7-9 to TRBJ1-2; the D gene is possibly TRBD1 (6 bases). The CDR3 is 16 amino acids. Germline CDR1 reads SEHNR; CDR2 reads FQNEAQ (reference sequence). The V and J ends lost 5 bases and 0 bases respectively, with 16 bases between them. The CDR3 DNA reads TGTGCCAGCAGCGCGCGGACAGCAGAGGCTAACTATGGCTACACCTTC. This codes for CASSARTAEANYGYTF.

The chain has TRBV2 and TRBJ2-6, with TRBD1 matching over 7 bases. CDR3 size: 18 residues. Germline CDR1 SNHLY, CDR2 FYNNEI. Unmatched junction bases numbered 15, after V lost 9 bases and J lost 1 base. As DNA, the CDR3 is TGTGCCAGTGCCGGGACAGCCACAGTCCTATCTGGGGCCAACGTCCTGACTTTC. Translating gives CASAGTATVLSGANVLTF.

The genes are TRBV7-8 and TRBJ2-3; 13 bases line up with TRBD2. Trimming at V came to 3 bases and at J to 0 bases, leaving 3 bases not matched to a gene. From germline, CDR1 is SGHVS and CDR2 FQNEAQ. This CDR3 contains 17 residues. CDR3 sequence reads: CASSFGTSGESTDTQYF. CDR3 nucleotides: TGTGCCAGCAGCTTTGGGACTAGCGGGGAAAGCACAGATACGCAGTATTTT.

The J gene is TRBJ1-4, the V gene TRBV18; TRBD1 aligns across 9 bases. Trimming took 0 bases from V and 13 from J; bases not matched to a gene: 6. Germline-derived CDR1 and CDR2 are KGHSH and LQKENI. The CDR3 is 14 amino acids. In DNA form, the CDR3 reads TGTGCCAGCTCACCACCACAGGGGGCGCGGAGACTGTTTTTT. As protein: CASSPPQGARRLFF.

The chain is built from TRBV5-1 and TRBJ1-1, with a possible D match to TRBD1 (6 bases). The CDR3 covers 14 residues. The germline CDR1 and CDR2 sequences are SGHRS and YFSETQ. V lost 6 bases, J lost 2 bases, and 14 bases lay in between. The CDR3 loop reads CASTNAGTNTEAFF. As DNA, the CDR3 is TGCGCCAGCACTAACGCAGGGACAAACACTGAAGCTTTCTTT.

The V call is TRBV6-5, the J call TRBJ1-2, with TRBD1 identical over 9 bases. The CDR3 sequence is 14 residues long. V was clipped by 4 bases and J by 6 bases; unmatched bases: 6. The germline CDR1 and CDR2 sequences are MNHEY and SVGAGI. For the CDR3, the DNA is TGTGCCAGCAGTTCACAGGGGGCGCAGAATGGCTACACCTTC. This sequence encodes CASSSQGAQNGYTF.

The chain carries TRBV4-1 and TRBJ1-6; D is possibly TRBD1 (5 bases). The CDR3 runs to 17 residues. The germline CDR1 and CDR2 sequences are MGHRA and YSYEKL. Trimming shortened V by 3 bases and J by 6 bases, and 18 bases separated the two germline ends. The DNA for the CDR3 is TGCGCCAGCAGCCATTCCGGTTCCGGGACTTTTAATTCACCCCTCCACTTT. It encodes CASSHSGSGTFNSPLHF.

V usage is TRBV5-1 and J usage is TRBJ2-1, with D perhaps TRBD1 (5 bases). The V end was cut by 3 bases, the J end by 3 bases, with 7 bases between. Germline CDR1 reads SGHRS; CDR2 reads YFSETQ. This CDR3 comprises 13 residues. The CDR3 bases are TGCGCCAGCAGCTACGACAGCTACAATGAGCAGTTCTTC. Translation gives CASSYDSYNEQFF.

The V gene is TRBV25-1, the J gene TRBJ2-1; TRBD2 is a possible D gene (5 bases). The germline gives CDR1 MGHDK, CDR2 SYGVNS. V dropped 2 bases and J dropped 9 bases, with 17 bases sitting between them. The CDR3 runs 15 residues. The CDR3 DNA sequence: TGTGCCAGCAGTGAAAAGAGGGCGTTACTAGGTGAGCAGTTCTTC. Translation: CASSEKRALLGEQFF.

The chain links TRBV5-6 to TRBJ2-7, with D maybe TRBD2 (6 bases). Germline CDR1 is SGHDT and CDR2 is YYEEEE. Deletions cut 4 bases from V and 10 bases from J, with 18 bases between. The CDR3 is made up of 13 amino acids. The CDR3 DNA follows: TGTGCCAGCAGCCTGGGACTGGCAAAACCCCAGTACTTC. Translating it yields CASSLGLAKPQYF.

V gene TRBV6-1 combines with J gene TRBJ1-5; D may be TRBD1 (6 bases). This CDR3 is 15 amino acids long. Germline CDR1 MNHNS, CDR2 SASEGT. With 3 bases removed from V and 3 bases from J, the gap between germline ends came to 12 bases. As DNA, the CDR3 is TGTGCCAGCAGTGACCTGACAGGCCTCAATCAGCCCCAGCATTTT. It yields the protein CASSDLTGLNQPQHF.

CDR3: CASSPQGDQPQHF. The CDR3 DNA reads TGTGCCAGCTCACCACAGGGGGACCAGCCCCAGCATTTT. This rearrangement joins TRBV18 to TRBJ1-5; tentatively, D is TRBD1 (6 bases). V lost 1 base to trimming and J lost 7 bases, with 8 bases between them. The CDR3 length is 13 residues. CDR1 is KGHSH and CDR2 is LQKENI in the germline V gene. Full variable domain (remainder filled in from reference TRBV18 and TRBJ1-5): NAGVMQNPRHLVRRRGQEARLRCSPMKGHSHVYWYRQLPEEGLKFMVYLQKENIIDESGMPKERFSAEFPKEGPSILRIQQVVRGDSAAYFCASSPQGDQPQHFGDGTRLSIL.

The chain has TRBV7-2 and TRBJ2-5; 8 bases agree with TRBD2. This CDR3 has 14 amino acids. Looked up from germline, CDR1 is SGHTA and CDR2 is FQGNSA. With V trimmed by 5 bases and J by 5 bases, 7 bases remained unmatched. Here the CDR3 reads CASSRGLAYETQYF. For the CDR3, the DNA is TGTGCCAGCAGCCGTGGACTAGCATATGAGACCCAGTACTTC.

The chain couples TRBV5-1 to TRBJ1-4, with a weak D call TRBD1 (6 bases). V lost 4 bases and J lost 0, with 13 bases in between. Germline loops: CDR1 SGHRS, CDR2 YFSETQ. This CDR3 region has 16 residues. The CDR3 nucleotides are TGCGCCAGCAGCCCCGGACAGCTCGCAACTAATGAAAAACTGTTTTTT. Translating gives CASSPGQLATNEKLFF.

The J gene is TRBJ2-2, the V gene TRBV6-1, with 11 nucleotides matching TRBD1. J was trimmed by 3 bases and V by 1 base; bases with no gene match: 4. CDR3 length: 17 amino acids. Germline V CDR1 and CDR2: MNHNS, SASEGT. The DNA for the CDR3 is TGTGCCAGCAGTGAAGTCGGGGACAGGGGGGACACCGGGGAGCTGTTTTTT. Amino acid sequence: CASSEVGDRGDTGELFF.

J is TRBJ1-2 and V is TRBV5-1, with D possibly TRBD1 on 6 matching bases. This CDR3 region has 15 residues. Germline CDR1 reads SGHRS; CDR2 reads YFSETQ. Trimming shortened V by 0 bases and J by 0 bases, and 9 bases separated the two germline ends. The CDR3 protein is CASSLAGTPNYGYTF. DNA of the CDR3: TGCGCCAGCAGCTTGGCAGGGACACCTAACTATGGCTACACCTTC.

The gene calls are TRBV11-2 and TRBJ1-5, with a possible D match to TRBD1 (6 bases). The V end lost 0 bases, the J end lost 4 bases, and 19 bases lay between the germline ends. This CDR3 has 18 amino acids. Germline V gene sequence: CDR1 SGHAT, CDR2 FQNNGV. Here the CDR3 DNA reads TGTGCCAGCAGCTTAGATGGGGGAGGGGGGGATCCAAATCAGCCCCAGCATTTT. It yields the protein CASSLDGGGGDPNQPQHF.

The rearrangement links TRBV27 to TRBJ2-7; possibly TRBD1 for D (5 bases). Trimming pared 1 base from V and 2 bases from J, leaving 9 bases between. The CDR3 runs 14 residues. The germline gives CDR1 MNHEY, CDR2 SMNVEV (reference sequence). In DNA form, the CDR3 reads TGTGCCAGCAGTTTATGGGGCAGCGCCTACGAGCAGTACTTC. It yields the protein CASSLWGSAYEQYF.

The rearrangement uses TRBV25-1 and TRBJ2-7; 7 nucleotides agree with TRBD2. CDR1 is MGHDK and CDR2 is SYGVNS in the germline V gene. The CDR3 is 12 residues long. After removal of 4 bases from V and 3 bases from J, the junction contained 0 bases not matched to a gene. The CDR3 nucleotides read TGTGCCAGCAGTGCTAGCGGCTACGAGCAGTACTTC. This codes for CASSASGYEQYF.

The chain's CDR3 is CATSRDARRLAYEQYF. The CDR3 nucleotides read TGTGCCACCAGCAGAGATGCCCGGCGTCTAGCTTACGAGCAGTACTTC. The chain combines TRBV15 with TRBJ2-7; tentative D call: TRBD2 (5 bases). This CDR3 has 16 amino acids. Germline V lookup: CDR1 LNHNV, CDR2 YYDKDF (reference sequence). V dropped 0 bases and J dropped 4 bases, with 16 bases sitting between them.

The rearrangement joins TRBV6-6 to TRBJ1-1, with 7 bases lining up with TRBD1. This CDR3 spans 15 amino acids. The V segment lost 5 bases and the J segment 0 bases; nucleotides outside the gene matches: 6. Germline loops: CDR1 MNHNY, CDR2 SVGAGI (reference sequence). DNA for the CDR3: TGTGCCAGCAGTGCCCGGGACAGAGTGAACACTGAAGCTTTCTTT. Translating it yields CASSARDRVNTEAFF.

The rearrangement links TRBV28 to TRBJ2-7; a weak D match, TRBD1 (6 bases). Trimming removed 9 bases at V and 1 base at J, with 13 bases between. Germline CDR1 MDHEN, CDR2 SYDVKM. This CDR3 has 13 residues. The chain's CDR3 is CASKLTGSYEQYF. The CDR3 nucleotides read TGTGCCAGTAAACTGACAGGATCCTACGAGCAGTACTTC.

V and J are TRBV7-6 and TRBJ2-3, with a weak D call TRBD1 (5 bases). The ends were cut back, 1 base at V and 5 bases at J, with 16 bases in the middle. In germline, CDR1 is SGHVS, CDR2 FNYEAQ. The CDR3 is 16 residues long. This chain's CDR3 is CASSLGGGRALDTQYF. The CDR3 DNA is TGTGCCAGCAGCTTAGGAGGCGGCAGGGCGTTAGATACGCAGTATTTT. The full variable domain, in which reference TRBV7-6 and TRBJ2-3 provide the parts outside the CDR3, is GAGVSQSPRYKVTKRGQDVALRCDPISGHVSLYWYRQALGQGPEFLTYFNYEAQQDKSGLPNDRFSAERPEGSISTLTIQRTEQRDSAMYRCASSLGGGRALDTQYFGPGTRLTVL.